A single sample is the source of the 18 T cell receptor beta chains below, sequenced in a study of vaccination effects on CD4 cells after COVID-19. Sequencing followed a ViraFEST assay step that expanded antigen-specific CD4+ T cells with viral peptide pools. Culturing for around ten days preceded CD4+ T cell isolation. Vaccinated participants had no history of SARS-CoV-2 infection and tested negative for nucleocapsid antibodies. Some clones are missing from TCRdb's copy, which holds only in-frame ones; the method was immunoSEQ multiplex PCR. The data contain around 25,000 clones, 55% to 80% of them seen just once; the ten biggest clones take up roughly 5%. Their specific antigens are unknown. The material sequenced was CD4+ T cells from PBMCs cultured with SARS-CoV-2 spike peptides, taken before COVID-19 vaccination. Receptors were obtained from a human donor who received a COVID-19 vaccine.

This clone was detected a few times. The chain is built from TRBV2 and TRBJ2-2; TRBD2 matches at 13 bases. Trimming took 9 bases from V and 7 from J; bases not matched to a gene: 8. The length of the CDR3 is 15 residues. CDR1 and CDR2 from the germline V gene are SNHLY and FYNNEI. Written as DNA, the CDR3 is TGTGCCAGTGGGACTAGCGGGGTCGTCGGCGGGGAGCTGTTTTTT. It codes for CASGTSGVVGGELFF.

This clone was detected only a few times. The chain links TRBV18 to TRBJ1-1; possible D gene TRBD1, 6 bases. This CDR3 is built from 13 residues. Trimming cost V 5 bases and J 1 base, with 8 bases left between them. Germline assignment: CDR1 KGHSH and CDR2 LQKENI. The CDR3 reads CASSTQGNTEAFF. As DNA, the CDR3 is TGTGCCAGCTCAACACAGGGGAACACTGAAGCTTTCTTT.

This clone was seen more than once but under ten times. The J gene is TRBJ1-5, the V gene TRBV10-1; D is perhaps TRBD1 (5 bases). The CDR3 sequence is 12 residues long. The V gene's germline CDR1 is WNHNN and CDR2 SYGVQD (reference sequence). The V end was cut by 8 bases, the J end by 4 bases, with 9 bases between. The CDR3 spells CASWDHNQPQHF. The CDR3 DNA sequence: TGCGCCAGCTGGGACCATAATCAGCCCCAGCATTTT.

The chain combines TRBV3-1 (or the pseudogene TRBV3-2) with TRBJ2-1; tentative D call: TRBD2 (5 bases). The CDR3 covers 13 residues. Germline V gene lookup returns CDR1 LGHDT and CDR2 YNNKEL (reference sequence). V gave up 3 bases and J gave up 10 bases, with 13 bases separating them. The chain's CDR3 is CASSQNGGGEQFF. CDR3 bases: TGTGCCAGCAGCCAGAATGGCGGCGGGGAGCAGTTCTTC.

This chain connects TRBV5-4 to TRBJ2-3; the D is unclear. Between the trimmed V and J ends, which lost 4 bases and 2 bases, there was a span of 8 bases. This CDR3 spans 13 amino acids. CDR1 and CDR2 (germline): SGHNT, YYREEE (reference sequence). The CDR3 is CASSAIDTDTQYF. In nucleotides, the CDR3 is TGTGCCAGCAGCGCGATTGACACAGATACGCAGTATTTT.

V is TRBV2 and J is TRBJ1-1; TRBD1 aligns across 7 bases. V lost 7 bases to trimming and J lost 1 base; unmatched junction nucleotides: 3. CDR1 is SNHLY, CDR2 FYNNEI, per germline. CDR3 size: 13 residues. The CDR3 DNA follows: TGTGCCAGCATTTACAGGGGGAACACTGAAGCTTTCTTT. The encoded protein is CASIYRGNTEAFF.

This clone has just a few counts. V is TRBV28 and J is TRBJ1-5; no clear D. Trimming left V 4 bases short and J 4 bases short, with 11 bases between. Germline lookup yields CDR1 MDHEN and CDR2 SYDVKM. This CDR3 is 14 amino acids long. The CDR3 is CASSWGFGNQPQHF. CDR3 in DNA: TGTGCCAGCAGTTGGGGTTTTGGGAATCAGCCCCAGCATTTT.

This CDR3 is CASSFGVVKTQYF. Written as DNA, the CDR3 is TGCGCCAGCAGCTTTGGGGTTGTGAAGACCCAGTACTTC. The chain links TRBV5-1 to TRBJ2-5; no definite D call. V lost 2 bases and J 6 bases, leaving 11 bases between the germline ends. The germline gives CDR1 SGHRS, CDR2 YFSETQ. The CDR3 is 13 amino acids. The variable domain in full, completed from reference TRBV5-1 and TRBJ2-5, reads KAGVTQTPRYLIKTRGQQVTLSCSPISGHRSVSWYQQTPGQGLQFLFEYFSETQRNKGNFPGRFSGRQFSNSRSEMNVSTLELGDSALYLCASSFGVVKTQYFGPGTRLLVL.

The chain employs TRBV10-3 and TRBJ1-2; no clear D. Trimming took 0 bases from V and 4 from J, leaving 12 bases between them. This CDR3 region has 15 residues. Germline V gives CDR1 ENHRY, CDR2 SYGVKD. CDR3 region: CAISESETVTYGYTF. The CDR3 DNA reads as TGTGCCATCAGTGAGTCCGAGACCGTTACCTATGGCTACACCTTC.

V and J are TRBV5-1 and TRBJ2-5; 11 positions match TRBD1. Germline-derived CDR1 and CDR2 are SGHRS and YFSETQ. The CDR3 has 16 amino acids. Trimming at V came to 4 bases and at J to 5 bases, leaving 10 bases not matched to a gene. The CDR3 nucleotides are TGCGCCAGCAGCCCAGCCGGACAGGGGGCGAAGGAGACCCAGTACTTC. As protein: CASSPAGQGAKETQYF.

This clone was observed a few times. This chain connects TRBV7-9 to TRBJ2-2; a weak D match, TRBD1 (5 bases). Per the germline V gene, CDR1 is SEHNR and CDR2 is FQNEAQ (reference sequence). The CDR3 totals 15 residues. V dropped 1 base and J dropped 4 bases, with 10 bases sitting between them. CDR3 residues: CASSLGGSVTGELFF. DNA for the CDR3: TGTGCCAGCAGCTTAGGGGGCAGCGTCACCGGGGAGCTGTTTTTT.

The chain links TRBV5-1 to TRBJ2-3; no clear D gene. Germline V lookup: CDR1 SGHRS, CDR2 YFSETQ. Deletions cut 6 bases from V and 4 bases from J, with 9 bases between. The CDR3 length is 12 residues. The CDR3 reads CASTLNSDTQYF. The CDR3 DNA is TGCGCCAGCACCCTTAATTCAGATACGCAGTATTTT. The whole variable domain, filled in from reference TRBV5-1 and TRBJ2-3, reads KAGVTQTPRYLIKTRGQQVTLSCSPISGHRSVSWYQQTPGQGLQFLFEYFSETQRNKGNFPGRFSGRQFSNSRSEMNVSTLELGDSALYLCASTLNSDTQYFGPGTRLTVL.

V and J are TRBV10-3 and TRBJ1-5; D is uncertain. CDR3 length: 13 residues. Per the germline V gene, CDR1 is ENHRY and CDR2 is SYGVKD. V was shortened by 3 bases and J by 7 bases, with 10 bases between the two germline ends. CDR3 sequence: CAISELDFQPQHF. The CDR3 bases are TGTGCCATCAGTGAATTGGATTTCCAGCCCCAGCATTTT.

The V and J genes are TRBV10-1 and TRBJ2-1, with D tentatively TRBD1 (5 bases). The CDR3 runs 13 residues. V lost 3 bases, J lost 9 bases, and 12 bases lay in between. Per the germline V gene, CDR1 is WNHNN and CDR2 is SYGVQD (reference sequence). The chain's CDR3 is CASSELWQGEQFF. CDR3 DNA: TGCGCCAGCAGTGAATTATGGCAGGGTGAGCAGTTCTTC.

The genes are TRBV7-9 and TRBJ1-2; 8 positions match TRBD1. The CDR3 has 15 residues. With V trimmed by 4 bases and J by 1 base, 5 bases remained unmatched. In germline, CDR1 is SEHNR, CDR2 FQNEAQ (reference sequence). For the CDR3, the DNA is TGTGCCAGCAGCTCAACAGGGGGTTATAACTATGGCTACACCTTC. Translation: CASSSTGGYNYGYTF.

J is TRBJ1-1 and V is TRBV29-1; 7 bases map to TRBD1. The CDR3 has 14 residues. The trim removed 6 bases at V and 0 bases at J, leaving 7 bases unmatched. Germline V gene lookup returns CDR1 SQVTM and CDR2 ANQGSEA. CDR3 protein: CSVPEQGLNTEAFF. CDR3 DNA: TGCAGCGTCCCTGAACAGGGGCTGAACACTGAAGCTTTCTTT.

The genes are TRBV28 and TRBJ2-7; a possible D gene is TRBD2 (5 bases). From germline, CDR1 is MDHEN and CDR2 SYDVKM. This CDR3 is 11 amino acids long. Trimming stripped 11 bases from V and 7 bases from J, with 15 bases between. CDR3: CAGGAISEQYF. CDR3 coding DNA: TGTGCCGGAGGAGCTATCTCAGAGCAGTACTTC.

The chain joins TRBV12-5 to TRBJ1-3, with a possible D match to TRBD1 (5 bases). This CDR3 is built from 15 residues. Germline V lookup: CDR1 LGHNT, CDR2 FRNRAP. V was clipped by 5 bases and J by 0 bases, with 11 bases between them. CDR3 residues: CASGPRTSSGNTIYF. The CDR3 nucleotides read TGTGCTAGTGGTCCACGGACATCCTCTGGAAACACCATATATTTT. Together with reference TRBV12-5 and TRBJ1-3, the CDR3 gives the full variable domain: DARVTQTPRHKVTEMGQEVTMRCQPILGHNTVFWYRQTMMQGLELLAYFRNRAPLDDSGMPKDRFSAEMPDATLATLKIQPSEPRDSAVYFCASGPRTSSGNTIYFGEGSWLTVV.